These T cell receptor beta chains were read from a single sample in a study of beta chain features in type 1 diabetes. Clones were sequenced by immunoSEQ multiplex PCR, and TCRdb holds only the in-frame ones, with some missing. The sample shows approximately 730,000 clones, about an eighth of them seen only once. Input material: naive CD4+ T cells from blood. These receptors all come from a young man with type 1 diabetes. Both conserved end residues are part of each CDR3. The D gene is left open where the match is weak. Clone size is stated in some rows and not others, as once, few, many or a class when expanded.

clone_size: NA; v_call: TRBV29-1; j_call: TRBJ2-3; d_call: NA; cdr3_nt: TGCAGCGTTGAGACAGACCTACGCACAGATACGCAGTATTTT; cdr3_aa: CSVETDLRTDTQYF
clone_size: NA; v_call: TRBV28; j_call: TRBJ1-2; d_call: NA; cdr3_nt: TGTGCCAGCAGTTTACCATCAAAGGCCTATGGCTACACCTTC; cdr3_aa: CASSLPSKAYGYTF
clone_size: few; v_call: TRBV6-1; j_call: TRBJ1-1; d_call: NA; cdr3_nt: TGTGCCAGCAGTGAACAGGACAACACTGAAGCTTTCTTT; cdr3_aa: CASSEQDNTEAFF
clone_size: few; v_call: TRBV13; j_call: TRBJ1-2; d_call: NA; cdr3_nt: TGTGCCAGCAGCTTAAGCCTCCCGTGGGCCCTATCCTATGGCTACACCTTC; cdr3_aa: CASSLSLPWALSYGYTF
clone_size: NA; v_call: TRBV6-5; j_call: TRBJ1-2; d_call: TRBD1; cdr3_nt: TGTGCCAGCAGTTACTCGGGGACAGGGAACTATGGCTACACCTTC; cdr3_aa: CASSYSGTGNYGYTF
clone_size: few; v_call: TRBV18; j_call: TRBJ2-5; d_call: NA; cdr3_nt: TGTGCCAGCTCACCTCGGGGGCAAGAGACCCAGTACTTC; cdr3_aa: CASSPRGQETQYF
clone_size: NA; v_call: TRBV9; j_call: TRBJ2-3; d_call: TRBD2; cdr3_nt: TGTGCCAGCAGCGAAGAGGACATACGGGGGGCAGATACGCAGTATTTT; cdr3_aa: CASSEEDIRGADTQYF
clone_size: NA; v_call: TRBV4-1; j_call: TRBJ1-4; d_call: NA; cdr3_nt: TGCGCCAGCAGCCTCGACCGGGACACTAATGAAAAACTGTTTTTT; cdr3_aa: CASSLDRDTNEKLFF
clone_size: NA; v_call: TRBV9; j_call: TRBJ2-5; d_call: TRBD2; cdr3_nt: TGTGCCAGCAGCGTAGAAGACGGACTAGTTCAGTACTTC; cdr3_aa: CASSVEDGLVQYF
clone_size: few; v_call: TRBV30; j_call: TRBJ1-2; d_call: NA; cdr3_nt: TGTGCCTGCTCTCGGGGGGCATCCTATGGCTACACCTTC; cdr3_aa: CACSRGASYGYTF
clone_size: NA; v_call: TRBV2; j_call: TRBJ1-5; d_call: NA; cdr3_nt: TGTGCCAGCAGCGCGGGCCCCTATAGCAATCAGCCCCAGCATTTT; cdr3_aa: CASSAGPYSNQPQHF
clone_size: NA; v_call: TRBV4-1; j_call: TRBJ2-1; d_call: TRBD2; cdr3_nt: TGCGCCAGCAGCCAAACTAGCGGGGGATACAATGAGCAGTTCTTC; cdr3_aa: CASSQTSGGYNEQFF
clone_size: NA; v_call: TRBV30; j_call: TRBJ1-4; d_call: NA; cdr3_nt: TGTGCCTGGAGTATGCAGCCAAATGAAAAACTGTTTTTT; cdr3_aa: CAWSMQPNEKLFF
clone_size: NA; v_call: TRBV30; j_call: TRBJ2-1; d_call: NA; cdr3_nt: TGTGCCTGGAGGGCAGGGAGCTCCTACAATGAGCAGTTCTTC; cdr3_aa: CAWRAGSSYNEQFF
clone_size: NA; v_call: TRBV28; j_call: TRBJ2-1; d_call: TRBD1; cdr3_nt: TGTGCCAGCAGCCAAGGGGGCGGATACTACAATGAGCAGTTCTTC; cdr3_aa: CASSQGGGYYNEQFF
clone_size: NA; v_call: TRBV29-1; j_call: TRBJ1-4; d_call: NA; cdr3_nt: TGCAGCGTTGAAACCCGCAAGGATGAAAAACTGTTTTTT; cdr3_aa: CSVETRKDEKLFF
clone_size: NA; v_call: TRBV27; j_call: TRBJ2-7; d_call: TRBD1; cdr3_nt: TGTGCCAGCAGTCACGACAGGGCCTACGAGCAGTACTTC; cdr3_aa: CASSHDRAYEQYF
clone_size: few; v_call: TRBV4-1; j_call: TRBJ2-5; d_call: TRBD1; cdr3_nt: TGCGCCAGCAGCCTCACAGGGGGCGGGGAGACCCAGTACTTC; cdr3_aa: CASSLTGGGETQYF
clone_size: NA; v_call: TRBV6-1; j_call: TRBJ1-4; d_call: NA; cdr3_nt: TGTGCCAGCAGTGAAGCGTTGGCAGCTGAAAAACTGTTTTTT; cdr3_aa: CASSEALAAEKLFF
clone_size: NA; v_call: TRBV6-5; j_call: TRBJ1-1; d_call: NA; cdr3_nt: TGTGCCAGCAGAACGGACGGGAACACTGAAGCTTTCTTT; cdr3_aa: CASRTDGNTEAFF
clone_size: few; v_call: TRBV25-1; j_call: TRBJ2-7; d_call: NA; cdr3_nt: TGTGCCAGCAGTAGATCCCCCGCCGGCGAGCAGTACTTC; cdr3_aa: CASSRSPAGEQYF
clone_size: NA; v_call: TRBV4-2; j_call: TRBJ2-7; d_call: TRBD1; cdr3_nt: TGTGCCAGCAGCCAAGATGACAGGGGTGCTTCCTACGAGCAGTACTTC; cdr3_aa: CASSQDDRGASYEQYF
clone_size: NA; v_call: TRBV30; j_call: TRBJ2-3; d_call: TRBD2; cdr3_nt: TGTGCCTGGAGCCGACTAGCGGGGTCAGATACGCAGTATTTT; cdr3_aa: CAWSRLAGSDTQYF
clone_size: few; v_call: TRBV2; j_call: TRBJ2-5; d_call: NA; cdr3_nt: TGTGCCAGCAGGGCAGGGGAAGAGACCCAGTACTTC; cdr3_aa: CASRAGEETQYF
clone_size: few; v_call: TRBV6-1; j_call: TRBJ1-1; d_call: NA; cdr3_nt: TGTGCCAGCAGCGCGACAGCGAACACTGAAGCTTTCTTT; cdr3_aa: CASSATANTEAFF
clone_size: few; v_call: TRBV9; j_call: TRBJ2-5; d_call: NA; cdr3_nt: TGTGCCAGCAGCGTAGGTGGCGGTTCGGAGACCCAGTACTTC; cdr3_aa: CASSVGGGSETQYF
clone_size: NA; v_call: TRBV6-5; j_call: TRBJ1-2; d_call: NA; cdr3_nt: TGTGCCAGCAGCCCAGGGAGGTATGGCTACACCTTC; cdr3_aa: CASSPGRYGYTF
clone_size: NA; v_call: TRBV4-1; j_call: TRBJ1-2; d_call: TRBD1; cdr3_nt: TGCGCCAGCCCCGGACAGGGGGCCTTCGCCTATGGCTACACCTTC; cdr3_aa: CASPGQGAFAYGYTF
clone_size: NA; v_call: TRBV6-5; j_call: TRBJ2-7; d_call: NA; cdr3_nt: TGTGCCAGCAGTCTCAGGGTACCCTCCTACGAGCAGTACTTC; cdr3_aa: CASSLRVPSYEQYF
clone_size: NA; v_call: TRBV7-9; j_call: TRBJ2-5; d_call: NA; cdr3_nt: TGTGCCAGCAGCTTAGAATCGTTTGGGGAGACCCAGTACTTC; cdr3_aa: CASSLESFGETQYF
clone_size: NA; v_call: TRBV19; j_call: TRBJ2-6; d_call: NA; cdr3_nt: TGTGCCAGTAGTTTCCTTGGGGCCAACGTCCTGACTTTC; cdr3_aa: CASSFLGANVLTF
clone_size: few; v_call: TRBV9; j_call: TRBJ2-5; d_call: NA; cdr3_nt: TGTGCCAGCAGCGTGTTCTCCCGGGGCACACAAGAGACCCAGTACTTC; cdr3_aa: CASSVFSRGTQETQYF
clone_size: few; v_call: TRBV18; j_call: TRBJ1-4; d_call: NA; cdr3_nt: TGTGCCAGCTCCCCCGACACAAGAGGTGAAAAACTGTTTTTT; cdr3_aa: CASSPDTRGEKLFF
clone_size: few; v_call: TRBV4-1; j_call: TRBJ1-4; d_call: NA; cdr3_nt: TGCGCCAGCAGCCTGGGCGAGGGCGAAAAACTGTTTTTT; cdr3_aa: CASSLGEGEKLFF
clone_size: NA; v_call: TRBV5-4; j_call: TRBJ2-5; d_call: NA; cdr3_nt: TGTGCCAGCAGCTTAGGCCCATCGCCCGGGGGGACCCAGTACTTC; cdr3_aa: CASSLGPSPGGTQYF
clone_size: NA; v_call: TRBV7-2; j_call: TRBJ2-2; d_call: NA; cdr3_nt: TGTGCCAGCAGCTTACGGGGGTTAGCGAACACCGGGGAGCTGTTTTTT; cdr3_aa: CASSLRGLANTGELFF
clone_size: few; v_call: TRBV29-1; j_call: TRBJ1-2; d_call: NA; cdr3_nt: TGCAGCGTTGGGGGGACTTCGGAAAGGGTCCCGACATCCTATGGCTACACCTTC; cdr3_aa: CSVGGTSERVPTSYGYTF
clone_size: NA; v_call: TRBV7-3; j_call: TRBJ2-1; d_call: NA; cdr3_nt: TGTGCCAGCTCTGTGGCGGAAGGGGCCTACAATGAGCAGTTCTTC; cdr3_aa: CASSVAEGAYNEQFF
clone_size: few; v_call: TRBV6-5; j_call: TRBJ1-2; d_call: TRBD1; cdr3_nt: TGTGCCAGCGCCGGGACAGGTGGAGGCTACACCTTC; cdr3_aa: CASAGTGGGYTF
clone_size: NA; v_call: TRBV18; j_call: TRBJ2-1; d_call: TRBD2; cdr3_nt: TGTGCCAGCTCACCACAAGAGCGGGGGAACTCCTACAATGAGCAGTTCTTC; cdr3_aa: CASSPQERGNSYNEQFF
clone_size: few; v_call: TRBV7-9; j_call: TRBJ2-2; d_call: NA; cdr3_nt: TGTGCCAGCAGCTTAGGCCCGGGGGAGCTGTTTTTT; cdr3_aa: CASSLGPGELFF
clone_size: NA; v_call: TRBV14; j_call: TRBJ2-7; d_call: NA; cdr3_nt: TGTGCCAGCAGCCTCCAGGAGTACGAGCAGTACTTC; cdr3_aa: CASSLQEYEQYF
clone_size: few; v_call: TRBV30; j_call: TRBJ2-7; d_call: TRBD2; cdr3_nt: TGTGCCTGGAGTAGGGGACTAGATCTCTACGAGCAGTACTTC; cdr3_aa: CAWSRGLDLYEQYF
clone_size: NA; v_call: TRBV7-2; j_call: TRBJ1-5; d_call: NA; cdr3_nt: TGTGCCAGCAGCCCAGCGGGACGGGGGGGCGTTCAGCCCCAGCATTTT; cdr3_aa: CASSPAGRGGVQPQHF
clone_size: once; v_call: TRBV18; j_call: TRBJ1-5; d_call: NA; cdr3_nt: TGTGCCAGCTCACAGGGTGTGGGCAATCAGCCCCAGCATTTT; cdr3_aa: CASSQGVGNQPQHF
clone_size: few; v_call: TRBV30; j_call: TRBJ2-5; d_call: NA; cdr3_nt: TGTGCCTGGAGCCCTCCGGGGTTGCGGGGACAAGAGACCCAGTACTTC; cdr3_aa: CAWSPPGLRGQETQYF
clone_size: few; v_call: TRBV30; j_call: TRBJ1-2; d_call: NA; cdr3_nt: TGTGCCTGGGCCCCGGGGGACGCTTATGGCTACACCTTC; cdr3_aa: CAWAPGDAYGYTF
clone_size: NA; v_call: TRBV28; j_call: TRBJ2-7; d_call: NA; cdr3_nt: TGTGCCAGCAGCCCAGGTGGACAGTCCGCCTACGAGCAGTACTTC; cdr3_aa: CASSPGGQSAYEQYF
clone_size: few; v_call: TRBV15; j_call: TRBJ2-3; d_call: NA; cdr3_nt: TGTGCCACCAGCAGATCTCGACAGTCTTATGGTCCTAATACGCAGTATTTT; cdr3_aa: CATSRSRQSYGPNTQYF
clone_size: few; v_call: TRBV5-1; j_call: TRBJ2-3; d_call: NA; cdr3_nt: TGCGCCAGCAGCTTGGGGCAGGAGGAGTTTACAGATACGCAGTATTTT; cdr3_aa: CASSLGQEEFTDTQYF
clone_size: few; v_call: TRBV14; j_call: TRBJ2-5; d_call: NA; cdr3_nt: TGTGCCAGCAGCCAAGATGGGTGGTACCAAGAGACCCAGTACTTC; cdr3_aa: CASSQDGWYQETQYF
clone_size: NA; v_call: TRBV15; j_call: TRBJ1-1; d_call: NA; cdr3_nt: TGTGCCACCAGCAGAGATTTGGGGAGAAGGGTGGTGAACACTGAAGCTTTCTTT; cdr3_aa: CATSRDLGRRVVNTEAFF
clone_size: NA; v_call: TRBV19; j_call: TRBJ2-1; d_call: TRBD2; cdr3_nt: TGTGCCACCTCTCTAGCGGGGGGCTACAATGAGCAGTTCTTC; cdr3_aa: CATSLAGGYNEQFF
clone_size: few; v_call: TRBV19; j_call: TRBJ1-3; d_call: TRBD1; cdr3_nt: TGTGCCAGTAGTATGGGACAGGGCAGCGGAAACACCATATATTTT; cdr3_aa: CASSMGQGSGNTIYF
clone_size: few; v_call: TRBV13; j_call: TRBJ1-1; d_call: TRBD1; cdr3_nt: TGTGCCAGCAGCTCCCGGACAGGAACGGCGGCTTTCTTT; cdr3_aa: CASSSRTGTAAFF
clone_size: NA; v_call: TRBV4-1; j_call: TRBJ2-7; d_call: NA; cdr3_nt: TGCGCCAGCAGCCAAGGGACAGAATTCTACGAGCAGTACTTC; cdr3_aa: CASSQGTEFYEQYF
clone_size: NA; v_call: TRBV1; j_call: TRBJ1-2; d_call: NA; cdr3_nt: TGCACCAGCAGCCCATTTGGGACAAGAGGGAACTATGGCTACACCTTC; cdr3_aa: CTSSPFGTRGNYGYTF
clone_size: NA; v_call: TRBV30; j_call: TRBJ1-2; d_call: NA; cdr3_nt: TGTGCCACTCCGACAGCGAATAACTATGGCTACACCTTC; cdr3_aa: CATPTANNYGYTF
clone_size: few; v_call: TRBV30; j_call: TRBJ1-1; d_call: TRBD1; cdr3_nt: TGTGCCTGGAGTTCAGGGGGCGGATCTTTCTTT; cdr3_aa: CAWSSGGGSFF
clone_size: NA; v_call: TRBV7-2; j_call: TRBJ2-7; d_call: NA; cdr3_nt: TGTGCCAGCAGCTCTGGGACGGTACCCTACGAGCAGTACTTC; cdr3_aa: CASSSGTVPYEQYF